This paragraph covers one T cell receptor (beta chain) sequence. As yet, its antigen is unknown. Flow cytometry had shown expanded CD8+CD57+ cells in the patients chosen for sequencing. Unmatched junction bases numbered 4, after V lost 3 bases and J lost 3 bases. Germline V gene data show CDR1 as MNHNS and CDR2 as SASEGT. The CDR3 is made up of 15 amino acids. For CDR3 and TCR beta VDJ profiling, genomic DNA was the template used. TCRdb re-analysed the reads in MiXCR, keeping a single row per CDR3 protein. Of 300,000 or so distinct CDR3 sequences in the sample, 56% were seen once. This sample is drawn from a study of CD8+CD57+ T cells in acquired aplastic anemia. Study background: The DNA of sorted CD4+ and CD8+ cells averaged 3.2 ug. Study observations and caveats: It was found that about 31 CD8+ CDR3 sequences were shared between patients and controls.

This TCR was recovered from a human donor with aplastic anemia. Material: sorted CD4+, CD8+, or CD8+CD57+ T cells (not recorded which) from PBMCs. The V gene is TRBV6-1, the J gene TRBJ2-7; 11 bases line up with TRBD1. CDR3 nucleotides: TGTGCCAGCAGTGAGACTGGGACAGGGGGCTACGAGCAGTACTTC. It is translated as CASSETGTGGYEQYF.